One sample yielded the 15 T cell receptor beta chains listed below, sequenced in a study of Ad26.COV2.S vaccination and SARS-CoV-2 variants. Clones were read by immunoSEQ multiplex PCR, and TCRdb kept only the in-frame ones, dropping some. The table shows approximately 400,000 clones, with approximately 84% occurring only once. The treatment was: approximately 18 received Ad26.COV2.S at low or high dose, single or two shots; about 5 received placebo; per-sample allocation not given. It was on day 63 after the first vaccine or placebo injection that samples were taken. Material: peripheral blood, obtained in a trial of Ad26.COV2.S vaccine versus placebo. These receptors originate from a person between 18 and 60 years old who received the Ad26.COV2.S COVID-19 vaccine or a placebo.

The chain uses TRBV5-1 and TRBJ2-1, with D perhaps matching TRBD2 (5 bases). V dropped 2 bases and J dropped 3 bases, with 12 bases sitting between them. Germline lookup yields CDR1 SGHRS and CDR2 YFSETQ. This CDR3 comprises 15 residues. CDR3 amino acids: CASSLADAVYNEQFF. In DNA form, the CDR3 reads TGCGCCAGCAGCTTAGCGGATGCGGTCTACAATGAGCAGTTCTTC.

This clone was detected only once. The chain is built from TRBV7-6 and TRBJ2-7; 15 bases match TRBD2. With 5 bases clipped from V and 4 bases from J, the junction kept 6 bases outside the gene matches. CDR3 length: 16 amino acids. From germline, CDR1 is SGHVS and CDR2 FNYEAQ. The CDR3: CASSLGTSGGTYEQYF. The CDR3 nucleotides read TGTGCCAGCAGCCTAGGGACTAGCGGGGGGACATACGAGCAGTACTTC.

The V gene is TRBV3-1 (or the pseudogene TRBV3-2), the J gene TRBJ1-1; weak D call: TRBD1 (6 bases). The length of the CDR3 is 14 residues. V was shortened by 4 bases and J by 1 base, with 10 bases between the two germline ends. Per germline, CDR1 LGHDT and CDR2 YNNKEL (reference sequence). The CDR3 reads CASSPMDRNTEAFF. The CDR3 DNA sequence: TGTGCCAGCAGCCCTATGGACAGGAACACTGAAGCTTTCTTT.

The chain employs TRBV20-1 and TRBJ2-3; D unclear. Per germline, CDR1 DFQATT and CDR2 SNEGSKA (reference sequence). CDR3 length: 11 amino acids. Trimming took 5 bases from V and 8 from J, leaving 11 bases between them. The CDR3 is CSAYSQGTQYF. The DNA of the CDR3 is TGCAGTGCTTACTCCCAAGGTACGCAGTATTTT.

This chain joins TRBV29-1 and TRBJ1-5, with TRBD1 matching 7 bases. The CDR3 has 14 amino acids. V lost 6 bases to trimming and J lost 1 base; unmatched junction nucleotides: 6. Germline V gene data show CDR1 as SQVTM and CDR2 as ANQGSEA. The CDR3 sequence is CSVAGTESNQPQHF. The DNA of the CDR3 is TGCAGCGTAGCCGGGACAGAGAGCAATCAGCCCCAGCATTTT.

The chain is built from TRBV10-1 and TRBJ2-4, with 7 positions matching TRBD1. J gave up 1 base and V 0 bases, and 0 bases lay outside the gene matches. The CDR3 has 15 residues. Germline CDR1 WNHNN, CDR2 SYGVQD (reference sequence). CDR3: CASSESRGAKNIQYF. The CDR3 DNA is TGCGCCAGCAGTGAGTCCAGGGGGGCCAAAAACATTCAGTACTTC.

This rearrangement joins TRBV6-1 to TRBJ1-1; D not resolved. Germline V gene sequence: CDR1 MNHNS, CDR2 SASEGT. The CDR3 extends over 15 amino acids. V gave up 2 bases and J gave up 3 bases, with 13 bases separating them. This CDR3 reads CASSELRLADTEAFF. The CDR3 region has the DNA TGTGCCAGCAGTGAACTGAGACTAGCCGACACTGAAGCTTTCTTT.

V is TRBV7-2 and J is TRBJ1-2; D unresolved. The V and J ends lost 2 bases and 3 bases respectively, with 13 bases between them. The CDR3 spans 15 residues. Germline lookup yields CDR1 SGHTA and CDR2 FQGNSA. The CDR3 region is CASSLTSTEDYGYTF. The CDR3 region has the DNA TGTGCCAGCAGCTTAACTTCAACGGAGGACTATGGCTACACCTTC.

The CDR3, as DNA: TGTGCCAGCAGACGTGACAGGGCTGGGGCCAACGTCCTGACTTTC. Residues: CASRRDRAGANVLTF. The chain links TRBV7-2 to TRBJ2-6, with 7 bases identical to TRBD1. This CDR3 comprises 15 residues. From germline, CDR1 is SGHTA and CDR2 FQGNSA. Trimming removed 6 bases from V and 2 bases from J; junction bases left unmatched: 4.

J is TRBJ2-6 and V is TRBV5-1, with TRBD2 as a possible D gene (6 bases). Germline CDR1 SGHRS, CDR2 YFSETQ. The CDR3 has 15 amino acids. V lost 4 bases and J 0 bases, leaving 8 bases between the germline ends. The CDR3 DNA reads as TGCGCCAGCAGCCACGGGGGCTCTGGGGCCAACGTCCTGACTTTC. This gives the protein CASSHGGSGANVLTF.

This clone was picked up one time. This sequence joins TRBV4-3 and TRBJ2-3; no firm D call. Germline V lookup: CDR1 LGHNA, CDR2 YSLEER. Trimming left V 0 bases short and J 6 bases short, with 10 bases between. The CDR3 covers 14 residues. CDR3 sequence reads: CASSQDRPGDTQYF. The CDR3 DNA reads as TGCGCCAGCAGCCAAGATCGACCTGGGGATACGCAGTATTTT.

The V gene is TRBV7-2, the J gene TRBJ1-5, with no clear D. Germline assignment: CDR1 SGHTA and CDR2 FQGNSA. This CDR3 spans 15 amino acids. With 5 bases removed from V and 1 base from J, the gap between germline ends came to 12 bases. The CDR3 here is CASSRSKGSNQPQHF. DNA for the CDR3: TGTGCCAGCAGCAGATCAAAGGGAAGCAATCAGCCCCAGCATTTT.

V and J are TRBV3-1 (or the pseudogene TRBV3-2) and TRBJ2-1, with D possibly matching TRBD2 (7 bases). CDR3 length: 11 amino acids. Germline V gene sequence: CDR1 LGHDT, CDR2 YNNKEL (reference sequence). V lost 8 bases, J lost 10 bases, and 12 bases lay in between. CDR3 region: CASVWGGEQFF. The CDR3 DNA follows: TGTGCCAGCGTCTGGGGGGGCGAGCAGTTCTTC.

The chain couples TRBV5-3 to TRBJ2-2; no firm D call. TRBV5-3 counts as an open reading frame of uncertain function. The length of the CDR3 is 20 residues. Trimming cost V 2 bases and J 0 bases, with 23 bases left between them. CDR3 DNA: TGTGCCAGAAGCTTTAGACAATCGCCCGACACGGAGACGAACACCGGGGAGCTGTTTTTT. It yields the protein CARSFRQSPDTETNTGELFF.

V gene TRBV7-9 combines with J gene TRBJ2-7, with 15 bases matching TRBD2. With 4 bases clipped from V and 1 base from J, the junction kept 2 bases outside the gene matches. The germline CDR1 and CDR2 sequences are SEHNR and FQNEAQ (reference sequence). This CDR3 is built from 16 residues. CDR3 nucleotide sequence: TGTGCCAGCAGCTCCGGGACTAGCGGGAGGTCCTACGAGCAGTACTTC. Protein: CASSSGTSGRSYEQYF.